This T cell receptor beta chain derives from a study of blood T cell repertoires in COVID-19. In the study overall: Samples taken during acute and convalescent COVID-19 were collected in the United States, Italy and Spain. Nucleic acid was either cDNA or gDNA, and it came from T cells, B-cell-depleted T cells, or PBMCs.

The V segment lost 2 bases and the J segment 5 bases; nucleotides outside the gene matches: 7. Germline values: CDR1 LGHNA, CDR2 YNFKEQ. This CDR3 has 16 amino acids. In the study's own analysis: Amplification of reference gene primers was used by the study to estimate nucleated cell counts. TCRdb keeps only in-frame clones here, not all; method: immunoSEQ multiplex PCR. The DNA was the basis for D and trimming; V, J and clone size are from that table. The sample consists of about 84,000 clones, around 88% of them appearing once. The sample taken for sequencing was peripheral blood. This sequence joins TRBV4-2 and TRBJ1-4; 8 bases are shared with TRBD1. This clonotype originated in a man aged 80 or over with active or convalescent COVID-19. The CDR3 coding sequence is TGTGCCAGCAGCCAACAGACAGGGGATGGGAATGAAAAACTGTTTTTT. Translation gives CASSQQTGDGNEKLFF.